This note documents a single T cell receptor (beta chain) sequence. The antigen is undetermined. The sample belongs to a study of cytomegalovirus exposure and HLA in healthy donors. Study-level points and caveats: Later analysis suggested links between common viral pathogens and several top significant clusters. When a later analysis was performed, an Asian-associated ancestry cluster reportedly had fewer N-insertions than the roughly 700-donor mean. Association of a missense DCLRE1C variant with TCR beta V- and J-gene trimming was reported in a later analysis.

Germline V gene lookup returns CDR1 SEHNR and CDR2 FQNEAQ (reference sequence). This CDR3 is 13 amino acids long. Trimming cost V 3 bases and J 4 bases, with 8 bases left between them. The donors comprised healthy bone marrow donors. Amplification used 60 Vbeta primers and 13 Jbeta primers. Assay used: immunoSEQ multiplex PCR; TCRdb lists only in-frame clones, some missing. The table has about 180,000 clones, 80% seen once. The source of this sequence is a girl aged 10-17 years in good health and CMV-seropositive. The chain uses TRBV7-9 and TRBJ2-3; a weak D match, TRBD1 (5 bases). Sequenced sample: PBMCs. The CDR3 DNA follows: TGTGCCAGCAGCTTTCAGGGTGCAGATACGCAGTATTTT. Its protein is CASSFQGADTQYF.